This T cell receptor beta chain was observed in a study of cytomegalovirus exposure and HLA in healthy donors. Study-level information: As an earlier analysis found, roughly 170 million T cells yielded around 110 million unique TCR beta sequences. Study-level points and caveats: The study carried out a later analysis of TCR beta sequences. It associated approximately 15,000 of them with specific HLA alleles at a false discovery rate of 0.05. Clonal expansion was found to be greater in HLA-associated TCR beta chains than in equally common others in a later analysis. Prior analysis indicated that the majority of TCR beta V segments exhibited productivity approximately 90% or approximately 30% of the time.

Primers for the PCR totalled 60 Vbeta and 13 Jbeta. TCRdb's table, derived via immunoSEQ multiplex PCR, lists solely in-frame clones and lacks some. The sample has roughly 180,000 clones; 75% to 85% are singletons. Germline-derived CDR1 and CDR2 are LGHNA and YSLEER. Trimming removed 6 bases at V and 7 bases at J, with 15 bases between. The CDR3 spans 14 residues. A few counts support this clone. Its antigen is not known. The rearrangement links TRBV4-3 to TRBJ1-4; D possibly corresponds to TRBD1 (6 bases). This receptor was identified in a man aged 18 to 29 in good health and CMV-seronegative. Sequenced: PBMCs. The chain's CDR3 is CASSLTTGPEKLFF. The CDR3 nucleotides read TGCGCCAGCAGTCTGACGACAGGCCCTGAAAAACTGTTTTTT.